A selection of T cell receptor beta chains follows, all from one sample in a study of blood T cell repertoires in COVID-19. Clones were sequenced by immunoSEQ multiplex PCR, and TCRdb holds only the in-frame ones, with some missing. The sample holds some 44,000 clones; approximately 80% are singletons and the top ten take more than 20%. Input material: peripheral blood. Receptor source: a woman aged 55-69 years with acute or convalescent COVID-19. The CDR3 runs from the conserved cysteine through the conserved F or W. Each record gives: CDR3 protein, CDR3 DNA, J gene, V gene, D gene, clone size. D genes are given only for firm matches. Only some rows state a clone size, as once, few, many or a class for expanded clones.

cdr3_aa: CASSLSLTGPSSPLHF; cdr3_nt: TGTGCCAGCAGCTTATCCCTGACAGGGCCCAGTTCACCCCTCCACTTT; j_call: TRBJ1-6; v_call: TRBV7-2; d_call: TRBD1; clone_size: -
cdr3_aa: CAAARQNHDYGYTF; cdr3_nt: TGTGCCGCCGCGCGGCAGAACCATGATTATGGCTACACCTTC; j_call: TRBJ1-2; v_call: TRBV19; d_call: -; clone_size: -
cdr3_aa: CSASDRRAGGDTQYF; cdr3_nt: TGCAGTGCTAGTGATCGCAGGGCCGGGGGAGATACGCAGTATTTT; j_call: TRBJ2-3; v_call: TRBV20-1; d_call: -; clone_size: -
cdr3_aa: CASRPGSSGYGYTF; cdr3_nt: TGTGCCAGCAGGCCGGGGTCCTCGGGGTATGGCTACACCTTC; j_call: TRBJ1-2; v_call: TRBV6-5; d_call: -; clone_size: -
cdr3_aa: CATGGDSNQPQHF; cdr3_nt: TGTGCCACGGGGGGTGATAGCAATCAGCCCCAGCATTTT; j_call: TRBJ1-5; v_call: TRBV2; d_call: -; clone_size: once
cdr3_aa: CASSEGSRVGEKLFF; cdr3_nt: TGTGCCAGCAGTGAAGGTAGCAGGGTGGGCGAAAAACTGTTTTTT; j_call: TRBJ1-4; v_call: TRBV2; d_call: -; clone_size: -
cdr3_aa: CASSQDRGASQPQHF; cdr3_nt: TGTGCCAGCAGCCAAGACAGGGGGGCGAGCCAGCCCCAGCATTTT; j_call: TRBJ1-5; v_call: TRBV3-1/TRBV3-2; d_call: TRBD1; clone_size: -
cdr3_aa: CASSLVRALGGYTF; cdr3_nt: TGTGCCAGCAGCTTGGTCAGGGCCCTCGGTGGCTACACCTTC; j_call: TRBJ1-2; v_call: TRBV5-6; d_call: -; clone_size: once
cdr3_aa: CAWSVLGGLVGTEAFF; cdr3_nt: TGTGCCTGGAGTGTACTCGGTGGACTGGTCGGAACTGAAGCTTTCTTT; j_call: TRBJ1-1; v_call: TRBV30; d_call: -; clone_size: few
cdr3_aa: CASSTPGDGTGGYTF; cdr3_nt: TGTGCCAGCAGCACACCCGGGGACGGGACAGGTGGCTACACCTTC; j_call: TRBJ1-2; v_call: TRBV7-9; d_call: TRBD1; clone_size: few
cdr3_aa: CASSLERGQGADYGYTF; cdr3_nt: TGTGCCAGCAGTTTAGAGAGGGGACAGGGGGCGGACTATGGCTACACCTTC; j_call: TRBJ1-2; v_call: TRBV7-9; d_call: TRBD1; clone_size: -
cdr3_aa: CASSQEEGRAFF; cdr3_nt: TGTGCCAGCAGCCAAGAAGAGGGGAGGGCTTTCTTT; j_call: TRBJ1-1; v_call: TRBV4-2; d_call: -; clone_size: -
cdr3_aa: CASSFMGQRQETQYF; cdr3_nt: TGTGCCAGCAGCTTTATGGGACAGAGGCAAGAGACCCAGTACTTC; j_call: TRBJ2-5; v_call: TRBV11-1; d_call: TRBD1; clone_size: -
cdr3_aa: CASTSSGGYNEQFF; cdr3_nt: TGTGCCAGTACTTCTAGCGGGGGATACAATGAGCAGTTCTTC; j_call: TRBJ2-1; v_call: TRBV9; d_call: TRBD2; clone_size: -
cdr3_aa: CASSLTTDNEQFF; cdr3_nt: TGCGCCAGCAGCTTGACCACGGACAATGAGCAGTTCTTC; j_call: TRBJ2-1; v_call: TRBV5-1; d_call: -; clone_size: -
cdr3_aa: CASTHGYNEQFF; cdr3_nt: TGTGCCAGCACTCACGGCTACAATGAGCAGTTCTTC; j_call: TRBJ2-1; v_call: TRBV6-5; d_call: -; clone_size: -
cdr3_aa: CASSLETAYNSNSPLHF; cdr3_nt: TGTGCCAGCAGCTTAGAGACAGCCTATAATAGTAATTCACCCCTCCACTTT; j_call: TRBJ1-6; v_call: TRBV7-2; d_call: -; clone_size: -
cdr3_aa: CASSLSITGRYEQYF; cdr3_nt: TGTGCCAGCAGTTTATCGATAACAGGCAGGTACGAGCAGTACTTC; j_call: TRBJ2-7; v_call: TRBV27; d_call: -; clone_size: -
cdr3_aa: CASSRQGGNEKLFF; cdr3_nt: TGTGCCAGCAGCAGACAGGGGGGGAATGAAAAACTGTTTTTT; j_call: TRBJ1-4; v_call: TRBV2; d_call: TRBD1; clone_size: -
cdr3_aa: CAISDRVSNQPQHF; cdr3_nt: TGTGCCATCAGTGACCGGGTCTCCAATCAGCCCCAGCATTTT; j_call: TRBJ1-5; v_call: TRBV10-3; d_call: -; clone_size: -
cdr3_aa: CASSSYLGVDEQYF; cdr3_nt: TGTGCCTCCAGCTCTTACTTAGGGGTGGACGAGCAGTACTTC; j_call: TRBJ2-7; v_call: TRBV2; d_call: -; clone_size: -
cdr3_aa: CASRGDRGYNSPLHF; cdr3_nt: TGTGCCAGCAGGGGGGACAGGGGGTATAATTCACCCCTCCACTTT; j_call: TRBJ1-6; v_call: TRBV28; d_call: TRBD1; clone_size: -
cdr3_aa: CASSLTVANTGELFF; cdr3_nt: TGTGCCAGCAGTTTGACAGTCGCGAACACCGGGGAGCTGTTTTTT; j_call: TRBJ2-2; v_call: TRBV5-4; d_call: -; clone_size: -
cdr3_aa: CASSPGGGGGYTF; cdr3_nt: TGTGCCAGCAGCCCCGGGGGGGGTGGCGGCTACACCTTC; j_call: TRBJ1-2; v_call: TRBV5-6; d_call: -; clone_size: -
cdr3_aa: CASSPGTGLDTQYF; cdr3_nt: TGTGCCAGTAGTCCGGGGACAGGCTTAGATACGCAGTATTTT; j_call: TRBJ2-3; v_call: TRBV19; d_call: TRBD1; clone_size: -
cdr3_aa: CASSISGSFYGYTF; cdr3_nt: TGTGCCAGTAGTATTTCCGGTAGTTTCTATGGCTACACCTTC; j_call: TRBJ1-2; v_call: TRBV19; d_call: -; clone_size: -
cdr3_aa: CASRPGDLTYNEQFF; cdr3_nt: TGTGCCAGCAGGCCTGGGGACTTAACATACAATGAGCAGTTCTTC; j_call: TRBJ2-1; v_call: TRBV6-5; d_call: -; clone_size: -
cdr3_aa: CAWSHQAGGRGDTQYF; cdr3_nt: TGTGCCTGGTCCCACCAAGCGGGGGGCCGAGGAGATACGCAGTATTTT; j_call: TRBJ2-3; v_call: TRBV30; d_call: TRBD2; clone_size: -
cdr3_aa: CASSGEGYEQYF; cdr3_nt: TGCGCCAGCAGCGGTGAGGGATACGAGCAGTACTTC; j_call: TRBJ2-7; v_call: TRBV5-1; d_call: -; clone_size: -
cdr3_aa: CATSDSDRGPNNEQFF; cdr3_nt: TGTGCCACCAGTGATTCAGACAGGGGGCCCAACAATGAGCAGTTCTTC; j_call: TRBJ2-1; v_call: TRBV24-1; d_call: TRBD1; clone_size: -
cdr3_aa: CASSSRRGGGRRNEQFF; cdr3_nt: TGTGCCAGCAGCTCCAGACGGGGCGGGGGGAGACGGAATGAGCAGTTCTTC; j_call: TRBJ2-1; v_call: TRBV11-3; d_call: TRBD2; clone_size: -
cdr3_aa: CASSGGPLRAFF; cdr3_nt: TGTGCCAGCTCAGGGGGCCCATTGCGTGCTTTCTTT; j_call: TRBJ1-1; v_call: TRBV7-9; d_call: TRBD1; clone_size: few
cdr3_aa: CASSITGWSSYNEQFF; cdr3_nt: TGTGCCAGTAGTATTACCGGCTGGAGCTCCTACAATGAGCAGTTCTTC; j_call: TRBJ2-1; v_call: TRBV19; d_call: -; clone_size: -
cdr3_aa: CATAHISGGSYEQYF; cdr3_nt: TGTGCCACCGCTCACATTTCCGGGGGATCCTACGAGCAGTACTTC; j_call: TRBJ2-7; v_call: TRBV27; d_call: -; clone_size: -
cdr3_aa: CASSMPGGGYSPLHF; cdr3_nt: TGTGCCAGTAGTATGCCAGGGGGCGGGTATTCACCCCTCCACTTT; j_call: TRBJ1-6; v_call: TRBV19; d_call: TRBD1; clone_size: -
cdr3_aa: CASSPRGSGGYQETQYF; cdr3_nt: TGTGCCAGCAGCCCGCGGGGTAGCGGGGGGTACCAAGAGACCCAGTACTTC; j_call: TRBJ2-5; v_call: TRBV5-4; d_call: TRBD2; clone_size: -
cdr3_aa: CSVESGQGEAFF; cdr3_nt: TGCAGCGTTGAGTCCGGACAGGGTGAAGCTTTCTTT; j_call: TRBJ1-1; v_call: TRBV29-1; d_call: TRBD1; clone_size: -
cdr3_aa: CASSLQGETQYF; cdr3_nt: TGTGCCAGCAGCTTACAGGGGGAGACCCAGTACTTC; j_call: TRBJ2-5; v_call: TRBV7-9; d_call: -; clone_size: -
cdr3_aa: CASSVEDPGQGYNEQFF; cdr3_nt: TGTGCCAGCAGCGTAGAGGACCCGGGACAGGGGTACAATGAGCAGTTCTTC; j_call: TRBJ2-1; v_call: TRBV9; d_call: TRBD1; clone_size: -
cdr3_aa: CASSLGTGVLNTEAFF; cdr3_nt: TGTGCCAGCAGCTTGGGGACAGGGGTTTTGAACACTGAAGCTTTCTTT; j_call: TRBJ1-1; v_call: TRBV5-6; d_call: TRBD1; clone_size: -
cdr3_aa: CASGLRTGGGHEQYF; cdr3_nt: TGTGCTAGTGGTCTTCGGACAGGGGGAGGGCACGAGCAGTACTTC; j_call: TRBJ2-7; v_call: TRBV12-5; d_call: TRBD1; clone_size: -
cdr3_aa: CASSPTAGANSPLHF; cdr3_nt: TGTGCCAGCAGCCCAACGGCGGGCGCGAATTCACCCCTCCACTTT; j_call: TRBJ1-6; v_call: TRBV27; d_call: -; clone_size: -